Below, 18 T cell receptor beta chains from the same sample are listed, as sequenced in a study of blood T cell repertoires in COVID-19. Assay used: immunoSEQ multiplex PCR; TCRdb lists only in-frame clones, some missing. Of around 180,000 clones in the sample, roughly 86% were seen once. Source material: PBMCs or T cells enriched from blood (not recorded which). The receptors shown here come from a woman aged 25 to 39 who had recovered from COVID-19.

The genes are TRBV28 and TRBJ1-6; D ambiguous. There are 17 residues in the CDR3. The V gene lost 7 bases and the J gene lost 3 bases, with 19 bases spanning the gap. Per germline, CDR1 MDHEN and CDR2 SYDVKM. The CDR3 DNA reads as TGTGCCAGCACTACGAGCGGCAGACCTTACTATAATTCACCCCTCCACTTT. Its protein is CASTTSGRPYYNSPLHF.

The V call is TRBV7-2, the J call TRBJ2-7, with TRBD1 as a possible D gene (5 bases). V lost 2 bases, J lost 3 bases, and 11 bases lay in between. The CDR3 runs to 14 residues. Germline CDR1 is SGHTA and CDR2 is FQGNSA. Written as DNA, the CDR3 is TGTGCCAGCAGCTTATTGCCCGGACACTACGAGCAGTACTTC. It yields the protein CASSLLPGHYEQYF. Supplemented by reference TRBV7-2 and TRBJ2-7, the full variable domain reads GAGVSQSPSNKVTEKGKDVELRCDPISGHTALYWYRQSLGQGLEFLIYFQGNSAPDKSGLPSDRFSAERTGGSVSTLTIQRTQQEDSAVYLCASSLLPGHYEQYFGPGTRLTVT.

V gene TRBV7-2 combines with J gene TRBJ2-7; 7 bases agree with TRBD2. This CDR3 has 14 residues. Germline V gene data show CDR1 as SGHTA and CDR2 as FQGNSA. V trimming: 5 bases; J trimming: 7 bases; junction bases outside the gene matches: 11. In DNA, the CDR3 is TGTGCCAGCAGCCAGGCCGGACTAGAGGCGGAGCAGTACTTC. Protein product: CASSQAGLEAEQYF.

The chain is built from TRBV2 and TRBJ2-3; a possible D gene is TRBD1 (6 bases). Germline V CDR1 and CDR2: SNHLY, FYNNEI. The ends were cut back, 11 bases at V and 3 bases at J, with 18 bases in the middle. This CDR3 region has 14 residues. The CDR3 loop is CASQVAGVTDTQYF. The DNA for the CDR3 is TGTGCCTCGCAGGTGGCAGGGGTGACAGATACGCAGTATTTT.

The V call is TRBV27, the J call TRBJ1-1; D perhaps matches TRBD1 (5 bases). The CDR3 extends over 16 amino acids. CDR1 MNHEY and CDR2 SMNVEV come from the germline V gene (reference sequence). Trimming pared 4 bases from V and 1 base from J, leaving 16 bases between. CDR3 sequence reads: CASSYGGGAGNTEAFF. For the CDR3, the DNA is TGTGCCAGCAGTTATGGGGGAGGGGCAGGGAACACTGAAGCTTTCTTT.

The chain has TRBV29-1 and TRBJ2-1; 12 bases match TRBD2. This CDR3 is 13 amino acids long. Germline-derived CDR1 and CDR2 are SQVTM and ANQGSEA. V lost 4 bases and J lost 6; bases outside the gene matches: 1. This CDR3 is CSVGGLAGNEQFF. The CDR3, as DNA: TGCAGCGTTGGGGGACTAGCGGGCAATGAGCAGTTCTTC.

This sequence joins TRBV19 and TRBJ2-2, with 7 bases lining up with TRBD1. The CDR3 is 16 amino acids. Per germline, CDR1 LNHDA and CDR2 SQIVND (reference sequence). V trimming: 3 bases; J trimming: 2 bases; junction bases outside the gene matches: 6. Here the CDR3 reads CASSIMTGSNTGELFF. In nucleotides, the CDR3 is TGTGCCAGTAGTATCATGACAGGGAGTAACACCGGGGAGCTGTTTTTT.

As DNA, the CDR3 is TGTGCCAGCAGCCGCGATCCGAGCACAGATACGCAGTATTTT. Its translation is CASSRDPSTDTQYF. V and J are TRBV11-3 and TRBJ2-3; D unclear. The CDR3 totals 14 residues. The germline CDR1 and CDR2 sequences are SGHNT and YENEEA. Trimming removed 5 bases at V and 0 bases at J, with 9 bases between.

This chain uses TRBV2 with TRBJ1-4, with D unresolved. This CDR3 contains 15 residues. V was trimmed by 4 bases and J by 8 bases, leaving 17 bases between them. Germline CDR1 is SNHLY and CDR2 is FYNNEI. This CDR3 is CASSVHDDREEKLFF. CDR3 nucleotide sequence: TGTGCCAGCAGTGTACATGATGATAGGGAGGAAAAACTGTTTTTT. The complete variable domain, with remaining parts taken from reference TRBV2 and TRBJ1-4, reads EPEVTQTPSHQVTQMGQEVILRCVPISNHLYFYWYRQILGQKVEFLVSFYNNEISEKSEIFDDQFSVERPDGSNFTLKIRSTKLEDSAMYFCASSVHDDREEKLFFGSGTQLSVL.

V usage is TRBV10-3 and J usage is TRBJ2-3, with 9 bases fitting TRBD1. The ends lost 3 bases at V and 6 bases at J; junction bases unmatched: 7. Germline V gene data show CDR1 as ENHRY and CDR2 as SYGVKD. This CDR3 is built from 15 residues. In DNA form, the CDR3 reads TGTGCCATCAGTGATCCCGGGACAGGGTCTGATACGCAGTATTTT. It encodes CAISDPGTGSDTQYF.

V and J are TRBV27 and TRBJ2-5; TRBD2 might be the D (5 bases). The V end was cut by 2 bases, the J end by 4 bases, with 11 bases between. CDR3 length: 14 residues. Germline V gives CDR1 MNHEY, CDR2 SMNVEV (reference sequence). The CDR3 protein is CASSLASEGETQYF. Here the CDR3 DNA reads TGTGCCAGCAGTTTAGCTTCTGAGGGAGAGACCCAGTACTTC.

The CDR3 DNA reads TGTGCCAGCTCACTTCTAGTCGCAGATACGCAGTATTTT. Translated, it gives CASSLLVADTQYF. The rearrangement joins TRBV18 to TRBJ2-3, with D unresolved. Looked up from germline, CDR1 is KGHSH and CDR2 is LQKENI. CDR3 length: 13 amino acids. Trimming took 4 bases from V and 4 from J, leaving 9 bases between them. Based on the CDR3 plus reference TRBV18 and TRBJ2-3, the full variable domain is NAGVMQNPRHLVRRRGQEARLRCSPMKGHSHVYWYRQLPEEGLKFMVYLQKENIIDESGMPKERFSAEFPKEGPSILRIQQVVRGDSAAYFCASSLLVADTQYFGPGTRLTVL.

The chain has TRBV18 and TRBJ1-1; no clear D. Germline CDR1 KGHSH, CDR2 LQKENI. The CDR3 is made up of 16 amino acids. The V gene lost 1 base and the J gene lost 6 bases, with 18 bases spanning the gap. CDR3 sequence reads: CASSPRPGGSAPEAFF. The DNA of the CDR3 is TGTGCCAGCTCACCACGGCCGGGCGGGTCTGCGCCTGAAGCTTTCTTT.

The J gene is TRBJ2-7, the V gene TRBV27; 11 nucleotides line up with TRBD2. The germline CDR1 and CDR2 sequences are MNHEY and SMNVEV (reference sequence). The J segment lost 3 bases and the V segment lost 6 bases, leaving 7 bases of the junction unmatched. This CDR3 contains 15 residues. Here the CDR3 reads CASSPGLAGGYEQYF. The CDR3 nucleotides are TGTGCCAGCAGCCCTGGGCTAGCGGGAGGCTACGAGCAGTACTTC.

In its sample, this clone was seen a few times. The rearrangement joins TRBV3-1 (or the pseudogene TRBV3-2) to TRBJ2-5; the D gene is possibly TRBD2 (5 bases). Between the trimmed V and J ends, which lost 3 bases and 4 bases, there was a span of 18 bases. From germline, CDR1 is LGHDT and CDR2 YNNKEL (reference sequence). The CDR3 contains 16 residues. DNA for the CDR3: TGTGCCAGCAGCCACGTGCGAGGAGGTCTGGGAGAGACCCAGTACTTC. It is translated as CASSHVRGGLGETQYF.

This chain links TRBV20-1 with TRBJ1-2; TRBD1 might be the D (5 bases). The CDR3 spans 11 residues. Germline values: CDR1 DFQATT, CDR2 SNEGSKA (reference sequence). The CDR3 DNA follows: TGCAGCGCGGGATATGGGGGTGGCTACACCTTC. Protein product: CSAGYGGGYTF.

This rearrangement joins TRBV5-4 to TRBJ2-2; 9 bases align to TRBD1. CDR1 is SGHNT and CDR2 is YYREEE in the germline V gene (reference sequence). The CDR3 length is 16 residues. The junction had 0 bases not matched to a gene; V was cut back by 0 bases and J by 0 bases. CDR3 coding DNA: TGTGCCAGCAGCTTGGGACAGGGGGCGAACACCGGGGAGCTGTTTTTT. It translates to CASSLGQGANTGELFF. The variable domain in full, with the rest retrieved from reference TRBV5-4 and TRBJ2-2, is ETGVTQSPTHLIKTRGQQVTLRCSSQSGHNTVSWYQQALGQGPQFIFQYYREEENGRGNFPPRFSGLQFPNYSSELNVNALELDDSALYLCASSLGQGANTGELFFGEGSRLTVL.

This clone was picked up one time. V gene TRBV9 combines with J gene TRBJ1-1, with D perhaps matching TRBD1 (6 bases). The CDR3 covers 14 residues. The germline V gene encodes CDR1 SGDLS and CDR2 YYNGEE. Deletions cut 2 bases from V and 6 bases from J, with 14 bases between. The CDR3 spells CASSVGGGAPEAFF. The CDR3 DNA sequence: TGTGCCAGCAGCGTTGGTGGGGGGGCGCCTGAAGCTTTCTTT.